The TCR beta chain described here comes from a study of neoadjuvant anti-PD-1 for oral cavity cancer. On the study more broadly: Patients without progression got a fourth dose around day 43.

Time point: after neoadjuvant nivolumab, at surgical resection. Tumor libraries mostly used roughly 5 ug genomic DNA, two replicates each. TCRdb keeps only in-frame clones here, not all; method: immunoSEQ multiplex PCR. The table records around 35,000 clones, 35% to 40% of them present only once. Study-level results: Only three patients per response group were TCR-analyzed; validation needed. Larger post-treatment preexisting tumor clones tracked with greater tumor shrinkage.

With 6 bases clipped from V and 4 bases from J, the junction kept 9 bases outside the gene matches. The CDR3 spans 15 residues. Germline CDR1 is MNHEY and CDR2 is SVGAGI. With respect to this clone: Its target is not known.

This receptor was obtained from a person aged 35-79 years with oral cavity squamous cell carcinoma. The chain links TRBV6-5 to TRBJ1-3; 7 nucleotides match TRBD1. Material: tumor tissue, obtained after nivolumab (anti-PD-1) treatment. The CDR3 sequence is CASSRLGGAGNTIYF. The CDR3 DNA reads as TGTGCCAGCAGCCGATTAGGGGGCGCCGGAAACACCATATATTTT.